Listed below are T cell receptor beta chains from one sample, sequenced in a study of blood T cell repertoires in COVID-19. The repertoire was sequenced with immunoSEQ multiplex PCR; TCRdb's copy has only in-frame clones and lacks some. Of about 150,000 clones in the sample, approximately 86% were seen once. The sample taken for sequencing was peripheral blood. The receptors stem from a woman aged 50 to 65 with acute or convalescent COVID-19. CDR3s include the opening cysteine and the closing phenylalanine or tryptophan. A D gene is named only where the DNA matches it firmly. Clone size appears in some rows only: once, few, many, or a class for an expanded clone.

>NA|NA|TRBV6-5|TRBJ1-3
TGTGCCAGCAGTTACTCGCCAGGTCGACATGGAAACACCATATATTTT
CASSYSPGRHGNTIYF
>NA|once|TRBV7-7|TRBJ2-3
TGTGCCAGCAGCTTGGCGGCGGCTAGCACAGATACGCAGTATTTT
CASSLAAASTDTQYF
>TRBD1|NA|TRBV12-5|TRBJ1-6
TGTGCTAGTGGTTTGGGGGACAGTCTTAATTCACCCCTCCACTTT
CASGLGDSLNSPLHF
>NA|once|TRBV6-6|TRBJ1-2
TGTGCCGGGACTCGGGACCTGGCGGGAGGCTACACCTTC
CAGTRDLAGGYTF
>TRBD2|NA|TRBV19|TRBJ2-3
TGTGCCAGTAGTATGGGGCGGGGGGACACAGATACGCAGTATTTT
CASSMGRGDTDTQYF
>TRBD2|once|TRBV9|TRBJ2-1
TGTGCCAGCAGCGTAGGGACTAGCGGGGATGAGCAGTTCTTC
CASSVGTSGDEQFF
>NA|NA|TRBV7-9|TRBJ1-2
TGTGCCAGCAGCTCCCGACGGGAGGGGTATGGCTACACCTTC
CASSSRREGYGYTF
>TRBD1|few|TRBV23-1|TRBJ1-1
TGCGCCAGCAGTCAACGACAGGGAAGGGACACTGAAGCTTTCTTT
CASSQRQGRDTEAFF
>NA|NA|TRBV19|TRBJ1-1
TGTGCCAGTAAACCAGACTATAACACTGAAGCTTTCTTT
CASKPDYNTEAFF
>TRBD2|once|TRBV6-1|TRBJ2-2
TGTGCCAGCAGTGAAATGGCGGGAGGGCGAACCGGGGAGCTGTTTTTT
CASSEMAGGRTGELFF
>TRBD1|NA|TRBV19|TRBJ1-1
TGTGCCAGTAGTACTGGGACAGGGTTAGGCGGTGAAGCTTTCTTT
CASSTGTGLGGEAFF